This TCR beta chain comes out of a study of OX40 agonist ivuxolimab in advanced cancers. In the study overall: Partial responses were achieved by three patients: one hepatocellular carcinoma, two cutaneous melanoma. General study findings and limits: The specificity for antigen of the expanded peripheral T cells was not determined. Mean expanded clone counts were higher in CD8+ than CD4+ T cells.

Of note for this clone: The antigen is unknown.

The method was immunoSEQ multiplex PCR; TCRdb's version includes in-frame clones alone and lacks a portion of them. The data contain about 110,000 clones, over 85% of them seen just once; the ten biggest clones take up 0.27%. Autoimmune disease history or systemic immunosuppression led to patients being barred. Germline assignment: CDR1 SQVTM and CDR2 ANQGSEA. The CDR3 spans 16 residues. V shed 7 bases, J shed 7 bases, and the junction held 18 bases outside the gene matches. The chain carries TRBV29-1 and TRBJ2-1; 8 bases match TRBD1. This receptor was identified in an adult with an advanced solid tumor such as melanoma, head and neck, liver or kidney cancer. The sequencing here drew on CD4+ or CD8+ T cells sorted from blood, taken in a trial of the OX40 agonist ivuxolimab. The CDR3 sequence is CSATPPGQGVGNEQFF. The CDR3 nucleotides are TGCAGCGCTACCCCGCCCGGACAGGGAGTGGGGAATGAGCAGTTCTTC.